This T cell receptor beta chain is drawn from a study of kidney transplant recipient with SARS-CoV-2 infection. TCRdb processed the reads anew with MiXCR; each CDR3 protein has one entry. In the table there are under 300,000 distinct CDR3 sequences, about 30% of which are singletons. The V gene's germline CDR1 is MNHEY and CDR2 SMNVEV (reference sequence). J gave up 8 bases and V 0 bases, and 6 bases lay outside the gene matches. The CDR3 length is 16 residues. This clonotype showed up many times. The sample consisted of a blood sample, taken at baseline and on day 111 from a kidney transplant recipient. The chain carries TRBV27 and TRBJ2-1; 11 nucleotides agree with TRBD2. This TCR came from a male patient aged 30 to 40 who had COVID-19 and was a kidney transplant recipient. Part of the T cells may come from the graft donor. DNA for the CDR3: TGTGCCAGCAGTTTATCGGTTAGCGGGAGGGGGGATGAGCAGTTCTTC. Protein product: CASSLSVSGRGDEQFF.